A selection of T cell receptor beta chains follows, all from one sample in a study of shared clonotypes between healthy human individuals. Assay: immunoSEQ multiplex PCR; the TCRdb copy retains only in-frame clones and omits some. The sample carries hundreds of thousands of clones, approximately 73% recorded once. Sequencing was done on a sample of memory CD4+ T cells sorted from blood. The receptors were gathered from a woman in her twenties or thirties in good health. Each CDR3 is given with its conserved first and last residue. Each record gives: D gene, clone size, J gene, V gene, CDR3 DNA, CDR3 protein. The D gene is left open where the match is weak. Rows may omit the clone size; those that give it use once, few, many or a size class.

d_gene: NA
abundance: NA
j_gene: TRBJ1-4
v_gene: TRBV15
CDR3nt: TGTGCCACCAGCAGAGCCGACAGTTATGAAAAACTGTTTTTT
CDR3aa: CATSRADSYEKLFF

d_gene: NA
abundance: NA
j_gene: TRBJ1-2
v_gene: TRBV7-9
CDR3nt: TGTGCCAGCAGCTTAGCGGCCCCCGTAGATGGCTACACCTTC
CDR3aa: CASSLAAPVDGYTF

d_gene: NA
abundance: NA
j_gene: TRBJ2-2
v_gene: TRBV27
CDR3nt: TGTGCCAGCAGGAAGACCGGGACCGGGGAGCTGTTTTTT
CDR3aa: CASRKTGTGELFF

d_gene: NA
abundance: few
j_gene: TRBJ1-1
v_gene: TRBV11-2
CDR3nt: TGTGCCAGCAGTTGGGGGATTCGAGACACTGAAGCTTTCTTT
CDR3aa: CASSWGIRDTEAFF

d_gene: NA
abundance: NA
j_gene: TRBJ2-1
v_gene: TRBV28
CDR3nt: TGTGCCAGCAGAATCTACAATGAGCAGTTCTTC
CDR3aa: CASRIYNEQFF

d_gene: NA
abundance: few
j_gene: TRBJ2-3
v_gene: TRBV9
CDR3nt: TGTGCCAGCAGCGTAAGGCAAGGAGCGGCCCCGCAGTATTTT
CDR3aa: CASSVRQGAAPQYF

d_gene: NA
abundance: NA
j_gene: TRBJ1-2
v_gene: TRBV12-5
CDR3nt: TGTGCTAGTGGTTTGGATGGACGCCGGAGCTATGGCTACACCTTC
CDR3aa: CASGLDGRRSYGYTF

d_gene: TRBD2
abundance: NA
j_gene: TRBJ2-7
v_gene: TRBV7-2
CDR3nt: TGTGCCAGCAGCGAAGCATCTAGCGGGAGTATGTACGAGCAGTACTTC
CDR3aa: CASSEASSGSMYEQYF

d_gene: TRBD1
abundance: NA
j_gene: TRBJ2-7
v_gene: TRBV11-2
CDR3nt: TGTGCCAGCAGCTTAGAGGGACAGGGTCCTAGATTC
CDR3aa: CASSLEGQGPRF

d_gene: NA
abundance: NA
j_gene: TRBJ2-2
v_gene: TRBV2
CDR3nt: TGTGCCAGCAGTCCCTTGATTAACACCGGGGAGCTGTTTTTT
CDR3aa: CASSPLINTGELFF

d_gene: NA
abundance: once
j_gene: TRBJ2-1
v_gene: TRBV18
CDR3nt: TGTGCCAGCTCACCACTCGGGCCCCGCTCCTACAATGAGCAGTTCTTC
CDR3aa: CASSPLGPRSYNEQFF

d_gene: TRBD1
abundance: NA
j_gene: TRBJ1-1
v_gene: TRBV5-1
CDR3nt: TGCGCCAGCAGCTCGGAACTTCCCGGGACAGGGAACACTGAAGCTTTCTTT
CDR3aa: CASSSELPGTGNTEAFF

d_gene: NA
abundance: NA
j_gene: TRBJ2-7
v_gene: TRBV21-1
CDR3nt: TGTGCCAGCAGTGGACCTAGCGGAACTTCCTACGAGCAGTACTTC
CDR3aa: CASSGPSGTSYEQYF

d_gene: NA
abundance: many
j_gene: TRBJ2-5
v_gene: TRBV5-1
CDR3nt: TGCGCCAGCTCACCCCGGATAGCAGGGGAAGAGACCCAGTACTTC
CDR3aa: CASSPRIAGEETQYF

d_gene: NA
abundance: NA
j_gene: TRBJ1-1
v_gene: TRBV11-1
CDR3nt: TGTGCCAGCAGCTCACTTGGTGGGGGTTACACTGAAGCTTTCTTT
CDR3aa: CASSSLGGGYTEAFF

d_gene: TRBD2
abundance: once
j_gene: TRBJ2-3
v_gene: TRBV29-1
CDR3nt: TGCAGCGTTGAAGGGGCGACTAGCGGGAGTTTAGATACGCAGTATTTT
CDR3aa: CSVEGATSGSLDTQYF

d_gene: TRBD2
abundance: NA
j_gene: TRBJ2-7
v_gene: TRBV6-1
CDR3nt: TGTGCCAGCAGTGAAACTAGCGGGAGGTTGGGCGAGCAGTACTTC
CDR3aa: CASSETSGRLGEQYF

d_gene: TRBD2
abundance: NA
j_gene: TRBJ2-7
v_gene: TRBV29-1
CDR3nt: TGCAGCGTTCAAACCGGGACTAGCGGGAGGGCCTACGAGCAGTACTTC
CDR3aa: CSVQTGTSGRAYEQYF

d_gene: NA
abundance: once
j_gene: TRBJ2-6
v_gene: TRBV7-2
CDR3nt: TGTGCCAGCAGCTTCACGGCCGGGGCCAACGTCCTGACTTTC
CDR3aa: CASSFTAGANVLTF

d_gene: NA
abundance: few
j_gene: TRBJ2-2
v_gene: TRBV7-9
CDR3nt: TGTGCCAGCAGTTTGACACATAACACCGGGGAGCTGTTTTTT
CDR3aa: CASSLTHNTGELFF

d_gene: TRBD1
abundance: NA
j_gene: TRBJ1-1
v_gene: TRBV19
CDR3nt: TGTGCCAGTAGTACCCCGGACAGGGGTGGAACTGAAGCTTTCTTT
CDR3aa: CASSTPDRGGTEAFF

d_gene: NA
abundance: NA
j_gene: TRBJ2-7
v_gene: TRBV25-1
CDR3nt: TGTGCCAGCAGTGCCCATTATGAGCAGTACTTC
CDR3aa: CASSAHYEQYF

d_gene: TRBD1
abundance: NA
j_gene: TRBJ1-5
v_gene: TRBV7-2
CDR3nt: TGTGCCAGCAGCTCGTACAGGGGGGAAAATCAGCCCCAGCATTTT
CDR3aa: CASSSYRGENQPQHF

d_gene: TRBD2
abundance: NA
j_gene: TRBJ2-1
v_gene: TRBV2
CDR3nt: TGTGCCAGCAGCCCGCGGACTAGCGGGAATGAGCAGTTCTTC
CDR3aa: CASSPRTSGNEQFF

d_gene: TRBD2
abundance: many
j_gene: TRBJ2-4
v_gene: TRBV2
CDR3nt: TGTGCCAGCAGTACCGGACTAGCGGTAGCCAAAAACATTCAGTACTTC
CDR3aa: CASSTGLAVAKNIQYF

d_gene: NA
abundance: few
j_gene: TRBJ2-7
v_gene: TRBV11-3
CDR3nt: TGTGCCAGCAGCTTTCAAGGGGATCGCTACGAGCAGTACTTC
CDR3aa: CASSFQGDRYEQYF

d_gene: NA
abundance: NA
j_gene: TRBJ1-1
v_gene: TRBV28
CDR3nt: TGTGCCAGCCTTAAACTGAACACTGAAGCTTTCTTT
CDR3aa: CASLKLNTEAFF

d_gene: NA
abundance: few
j_gene: TRBJ1-2
v_gene: TRBV19
CDR3nt: TGTGCCAGCGACGGGACACCTTATGGCTACACCTTC
CDR3aa: CASDGTPYGYTF

d_gene: NA
abundance: NA
j_gene: TRBJ1-5
v_gene: TRBV28
CDR3nt: TGTGCCACGACCCCCGGGGGGCATCAGCCCCAGCATTTT
CDR3aa: CATTPGGHQPQHF

d_gene: TRBD2
abundance: NA
j_gene: TRBJ2-3
v_gene: TRBV6-5
CDR3nt: TGTGCCAGCAGTTCAGCGGGAGTGAGCACAGATACGCAGTATTTT
CDR3aa: CASSSAGVSTDTQYF

d_gene: NA
abundance: few
j_gene: TRBJ1-5
v_gene: TRBV30
CDR3nt: TGTGCCTGGAGTGGACTGATCAATCAGCCCCAGCATTTT
CDR3aa: CAWSGLINQPQHF

d_gene: NA
abundance: once
j_gene: TRBJ2-5
v_gene: TRBV11-2
CDR3nt: TGTGCTACGGGGCGGGGACAAGAGACCCAGTACTTC
CDR3aa: CATGRGQETQYF

d_gene: NA
abundance: NA
j_gene: TRBJ2-7
v_gene: TRBV6-5
CDR3nt: TGTGCCAGCAGCCGACCTGGACGGGACATCAACGAGCAGTACTTC
CDR3aa: CASSRPGRDINEQYF

d_gene: NA
abundance: NA
j_gene: TRBJ2-6
v_gene: TRBV28
CDR3nt: TGTGCCAGCAGTAGAAGCTCTGGGGCCAACGTCCTGACTTTC
CDR3aa: CASSRSSGANVLTF

d_gene: NA
abundance: NA
j_gene: TRBJ2-3
v_gene: TRBV18
CDR3nt: TGTGCCAGCTCACCAGGTCCGGATACGCAGTATTTT
CDR3aa: CASSPGPDTQYF

d_gene: NA
abundance: NA
j_gene: TRBJ2-1
v_gene: TRBV5-1
CDR3nt: TGCGCCAGCAGCTTAGACAGCCACTCCTACAATGAGCAGTTCTTC
CDR3aa: CASSLDSHSYNEQFF

d_gene: NA
abundance: NA
j_gene: TRBJ2-1
v_gene: TRBV2
CDR3nt: TGTGCCAGCACCCCGGGAACTAGCCTCGGCGATGAGCAGTTCTTC
CDR3aa: CASTPGTSLGDEQFF

d_gene: NA
abundance: NA
j_gene: TRBJ1-5
v_gene: TRBV5-8
CDR3nt: TGTGCCAGCAGCCCCGGACCCCTCGGGAGCCAGCCCCAGCATTTT
CDR3aa: CASSPGPLGSQPQHF

d_gene: NA
abundance: NA
j_gene: TRBJ2-3
v_gene: TRBV28
CDR3nt: TGTGCCAGCAGTTTTCCGGGGGCTGGAGATACGCAGTATTTT
CDR3aa: CASSFPGAGDTQYF

d_gene: TRBD1
abundance: few
j_gene: TRBJ2-7
v_gene: TRBV5-1
CDR3nt: TGCGCCAGCAGCTGGGGACAGGGGGCTTACGAGCAGTACTTC
CDR3aa: CASSWGQGAYEQYF